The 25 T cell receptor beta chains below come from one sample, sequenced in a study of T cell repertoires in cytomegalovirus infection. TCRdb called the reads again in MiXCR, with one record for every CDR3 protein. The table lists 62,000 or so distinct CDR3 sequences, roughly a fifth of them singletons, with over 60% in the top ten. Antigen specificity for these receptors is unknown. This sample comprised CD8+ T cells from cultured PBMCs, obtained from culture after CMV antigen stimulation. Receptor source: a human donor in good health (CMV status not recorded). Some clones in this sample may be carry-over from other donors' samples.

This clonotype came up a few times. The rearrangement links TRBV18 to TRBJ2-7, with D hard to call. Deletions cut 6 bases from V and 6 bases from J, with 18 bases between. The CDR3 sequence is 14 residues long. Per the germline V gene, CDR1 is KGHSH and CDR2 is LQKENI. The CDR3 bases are TGTGCCAGCTCGCGCCCCGAGAGACGAGGCGAGCAGTACTTC. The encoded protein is CASSRPERRGEQYF.

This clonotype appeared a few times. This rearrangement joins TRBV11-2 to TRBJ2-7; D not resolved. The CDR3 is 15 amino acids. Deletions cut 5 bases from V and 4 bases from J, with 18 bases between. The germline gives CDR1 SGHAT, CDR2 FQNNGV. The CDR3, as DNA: TGTGCCAGCAGCCAGAGGCCGTCTGAGCTGTACGAGCAGTACTTC. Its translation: CASSQRPSELYEQYF.

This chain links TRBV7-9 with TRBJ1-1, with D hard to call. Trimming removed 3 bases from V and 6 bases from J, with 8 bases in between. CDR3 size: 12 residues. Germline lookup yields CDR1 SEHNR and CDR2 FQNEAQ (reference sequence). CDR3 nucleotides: TGTGCCAGCAGCTTCCCCAGCGCTGAAGCTTTCTTT. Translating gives CASSFPSAEAFF.

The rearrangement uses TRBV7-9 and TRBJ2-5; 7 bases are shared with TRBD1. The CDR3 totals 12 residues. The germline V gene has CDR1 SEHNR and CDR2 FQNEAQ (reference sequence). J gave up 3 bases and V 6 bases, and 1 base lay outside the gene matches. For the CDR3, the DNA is TGTGCCAGCAGAGGACAGGAAGAGACCCAGTACTTC. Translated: CASRGQEETQYF.

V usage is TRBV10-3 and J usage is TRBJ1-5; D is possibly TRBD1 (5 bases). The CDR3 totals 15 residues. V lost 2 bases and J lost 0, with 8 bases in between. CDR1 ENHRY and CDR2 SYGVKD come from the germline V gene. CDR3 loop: CAISEGGYSNQPQHF. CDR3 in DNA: TGTGCCATCAGTGAGGGGGGATATAGCAATCAGCCCCAGCATTTT.

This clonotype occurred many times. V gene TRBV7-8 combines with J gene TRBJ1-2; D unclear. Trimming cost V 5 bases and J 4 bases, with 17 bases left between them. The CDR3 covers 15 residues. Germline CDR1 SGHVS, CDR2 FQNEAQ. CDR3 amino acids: CASSHREHLGYGYTF. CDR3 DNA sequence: TGTGCCAGCAGCCACCGGGAACACCTAGGCTATGGCTACACCTTC. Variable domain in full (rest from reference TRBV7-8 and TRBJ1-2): GAGVSQSPRYKVAKRGQDVALRCDPISGHVSLFWYQQALGQGPEFLTYFQNEAQLDKSGLPSDRFFAERPEGSVSTLKIQRTQQEDSAVYLCASSHREHLGYGYTFGSGTRLTVV.

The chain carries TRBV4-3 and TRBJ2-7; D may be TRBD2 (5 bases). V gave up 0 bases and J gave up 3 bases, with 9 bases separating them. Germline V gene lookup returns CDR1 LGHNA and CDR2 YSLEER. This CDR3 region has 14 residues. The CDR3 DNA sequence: TGCGCCAGCAGCCAAGATCTCGGAGGCTACGAGCAGTACTTC. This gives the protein CASSQDLGGYEQYF.

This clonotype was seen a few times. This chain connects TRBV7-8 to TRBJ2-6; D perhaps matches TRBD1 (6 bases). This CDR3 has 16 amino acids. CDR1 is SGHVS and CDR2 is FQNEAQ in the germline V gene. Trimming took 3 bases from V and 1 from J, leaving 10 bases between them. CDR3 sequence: CASSLPDSSGANVLTF. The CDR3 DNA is TGTGCCAGCAGCTTGCCGGACAGTTCTGGGGCCAACGTCCTGACTTTC.

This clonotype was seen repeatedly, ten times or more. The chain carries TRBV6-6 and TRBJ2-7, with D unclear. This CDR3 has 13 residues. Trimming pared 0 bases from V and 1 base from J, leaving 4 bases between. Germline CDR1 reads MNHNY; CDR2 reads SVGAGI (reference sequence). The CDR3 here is CASSYSKSYEQYF. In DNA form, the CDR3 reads TGTGCCAGCAGTTACTCGAAATCCTACGAGCAGTACTTC.

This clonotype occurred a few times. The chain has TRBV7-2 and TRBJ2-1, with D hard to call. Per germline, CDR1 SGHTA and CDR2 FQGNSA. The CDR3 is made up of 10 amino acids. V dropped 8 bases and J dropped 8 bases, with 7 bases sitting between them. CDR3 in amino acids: CASSGYEQFF. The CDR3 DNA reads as TGTGCCAGCTCAGGATATGAGCAGTTCTTC. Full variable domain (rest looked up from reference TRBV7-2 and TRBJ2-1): GAGVSQSPSNKVTEKGKDVELRCDPISGHTALYWYRQSLGQGLEFLIYFQGNSAPDKSGLPSDRFSAERTGGSVSTLTIQRTQQEDSAVYLCASSGYEQFFGPGTRLTVL.

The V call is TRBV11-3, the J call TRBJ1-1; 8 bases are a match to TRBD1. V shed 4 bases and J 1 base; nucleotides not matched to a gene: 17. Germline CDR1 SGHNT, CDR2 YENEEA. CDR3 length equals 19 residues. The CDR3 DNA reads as TGTGCCAGCAGCTCCTCGGACAGGGTAGAGCCGCAAGGGAACACTGAAGCTTTCTTT. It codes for CASSSSDRVEPQGNTEAFF.

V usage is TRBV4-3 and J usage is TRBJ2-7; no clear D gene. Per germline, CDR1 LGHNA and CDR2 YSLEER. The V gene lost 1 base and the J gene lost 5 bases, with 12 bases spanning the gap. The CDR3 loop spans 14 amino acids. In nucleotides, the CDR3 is TGCGCCAGCAGCCAAGGCACGAGGTCGGACGAGCAGTACTTC. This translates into CASSQGTRSDEQYF.

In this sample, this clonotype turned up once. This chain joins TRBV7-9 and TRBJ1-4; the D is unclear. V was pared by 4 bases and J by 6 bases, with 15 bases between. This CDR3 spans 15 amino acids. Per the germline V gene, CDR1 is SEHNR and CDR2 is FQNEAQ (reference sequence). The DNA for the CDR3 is TGTGCCAGCAGCTCCGACCGCAAATGGGATGAAAAACTGTTTTTT. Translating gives CASSSDRKWDEKLFF.

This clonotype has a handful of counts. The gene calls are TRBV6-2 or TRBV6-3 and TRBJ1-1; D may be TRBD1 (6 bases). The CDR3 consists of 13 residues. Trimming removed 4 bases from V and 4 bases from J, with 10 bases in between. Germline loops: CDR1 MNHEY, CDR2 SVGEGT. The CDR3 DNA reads TGTGCCAGCAGTTCGGACAGTTCCACTGAAGCTTTCTTT. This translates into CASSSDSSTEAFF.

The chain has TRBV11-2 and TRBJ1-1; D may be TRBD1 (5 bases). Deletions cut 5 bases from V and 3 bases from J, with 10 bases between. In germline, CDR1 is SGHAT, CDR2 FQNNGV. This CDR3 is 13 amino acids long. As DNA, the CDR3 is TGTGCCAGCAGCGAGGGACTGTACACTGAAGCTTTCTTT. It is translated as CASSEGLYTEAFF.

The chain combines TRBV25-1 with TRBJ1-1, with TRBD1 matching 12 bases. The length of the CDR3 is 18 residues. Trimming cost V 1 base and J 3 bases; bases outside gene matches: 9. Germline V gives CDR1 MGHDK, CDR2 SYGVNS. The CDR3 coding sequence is TGTGCCAGCAGTGAATGGGCGGGACAGGGGGCTCGGCACACTGAAGCTTTCTTT. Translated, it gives CASSEWAGQGARHTEAFF. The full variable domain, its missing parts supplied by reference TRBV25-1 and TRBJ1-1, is EADIYQTPRYLVIGTGKKITLECSQTMGHDKMYWYQQDPGMELHLIHYSYGVNSTEKGDLSSESTVSRIRTEHFPLTLESARPSHTSQYLCASSEWAGQGARHTEAFFGQGTRLTVV.

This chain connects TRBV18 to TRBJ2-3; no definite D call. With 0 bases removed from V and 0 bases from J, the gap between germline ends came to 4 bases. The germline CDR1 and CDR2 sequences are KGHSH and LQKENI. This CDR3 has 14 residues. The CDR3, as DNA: TGTGCCAGCTCACCACCGGACAGCACAGATACGCAGTATTTT. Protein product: CASSPPDSTDTQYF.

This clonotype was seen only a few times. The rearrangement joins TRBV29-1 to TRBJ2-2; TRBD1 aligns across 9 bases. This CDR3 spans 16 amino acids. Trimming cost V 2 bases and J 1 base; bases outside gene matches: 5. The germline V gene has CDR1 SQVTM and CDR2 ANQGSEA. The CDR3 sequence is CSVESGTGRNTGELFF. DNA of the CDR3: TGCAGCGTTGAATCGGGGACAGGGAGGAACACCGGGGAGCTGTTTTTT.

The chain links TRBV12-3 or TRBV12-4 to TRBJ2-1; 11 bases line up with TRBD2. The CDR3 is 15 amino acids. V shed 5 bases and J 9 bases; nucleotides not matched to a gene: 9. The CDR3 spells CASSGTGTSGTEQFF. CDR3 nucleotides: TGTGCCAGCAGTGGCACCGGGACTAGCGGTACTGAGCAGTTCTTC.

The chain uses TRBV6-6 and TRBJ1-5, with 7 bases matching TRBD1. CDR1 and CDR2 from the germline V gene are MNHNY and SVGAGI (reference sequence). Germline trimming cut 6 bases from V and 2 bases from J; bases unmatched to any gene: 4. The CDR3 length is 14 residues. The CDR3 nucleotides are TGTGCCAGCAGGTACAGGGGTGGCAATCAGCCCCAGCATTTT. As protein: CASRYRGGNQPQHF.

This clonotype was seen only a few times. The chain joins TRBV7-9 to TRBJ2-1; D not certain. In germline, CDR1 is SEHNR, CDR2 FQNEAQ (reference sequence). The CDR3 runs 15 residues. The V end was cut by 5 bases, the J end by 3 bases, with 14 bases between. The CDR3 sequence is CASSPQTHNYNEQFF. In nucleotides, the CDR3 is TGTGCCAGCAGCCCCCAGACACATAACTACAATGAGCAGTTCTTC.

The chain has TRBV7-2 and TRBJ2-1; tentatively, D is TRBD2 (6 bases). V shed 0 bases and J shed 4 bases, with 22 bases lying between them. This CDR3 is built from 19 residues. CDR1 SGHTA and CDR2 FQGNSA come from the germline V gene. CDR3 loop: CASSLAGRLVGTPYNEQFF. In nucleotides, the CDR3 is TGTGCCAGCAGCTTAGCGGGAAGGTTAGTCGGGACTCCATACAATGAGCAGTTCTTC.

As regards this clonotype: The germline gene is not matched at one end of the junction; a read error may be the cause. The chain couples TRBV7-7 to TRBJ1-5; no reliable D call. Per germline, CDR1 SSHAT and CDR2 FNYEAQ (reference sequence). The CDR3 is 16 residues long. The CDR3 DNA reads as TGTGCTAGCAGCTCCCAAGGGAGGCAACTCAATCAGCCCCAGCATTTT. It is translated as CASSSQGRQLNQPQHF.

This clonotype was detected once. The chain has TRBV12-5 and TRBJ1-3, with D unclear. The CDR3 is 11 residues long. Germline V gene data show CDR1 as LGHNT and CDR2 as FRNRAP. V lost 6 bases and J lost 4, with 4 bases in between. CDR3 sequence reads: CASGEGNTIYF. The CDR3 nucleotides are TGTGCTAGTGGCGAAGGAAACACCATATATTTT.

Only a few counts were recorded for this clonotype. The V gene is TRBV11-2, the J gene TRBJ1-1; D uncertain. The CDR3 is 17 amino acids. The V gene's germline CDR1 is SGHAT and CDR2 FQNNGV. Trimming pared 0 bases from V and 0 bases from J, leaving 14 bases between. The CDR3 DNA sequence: TGTGCCAGCAGCTTAGAACCCCGGGCAGCCTTGAACACTGAAGCTTTCTTT. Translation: CASSLEPRAALNTEAFF.